This T cell receptor beta chain was sequenced for a study of Graves' ophthalmopathy and Graves' hyperthyroidism. Amplification of the TCR beta CDR3 regions used RNA transcripts (as template). HTBI primers served in a first-round RT-PCR, which a second-round multiplex PCR followed. One entry per CDR3 protein results from TCRdb running MiXCR on the multiplex PCR reads. The profile shows fewer than 250,000 distinct CDR3 sequences, less than 30% of them singletons. With 2 bases removed from V and 4 bases from J, the gap between germline ends came to 9 bases. This CDR3 comprises 13 residues. Germline V lookup: CDR1 MDHEN, CDR2 SYDVKM. Ten or more counts support this clonotype.

This receptor was obtained from a man aged 45-65 years with Graves' ophthalmopathy. The rearrangement links TRBV28 to TRBJ2-7; perhaps TRBD2 as D (6 bases). Input material: peripheral blood. CDR3 in DNA: TGTGCCAGCAGTTTAGGCGGACTATACGAGCAGTACTTC. Protein product: CASSLGGLYEQYF.